The rows below give T cell receptor beta chains drawn from one sample of a study of blood T cell repertoires in COVID-19. Only in-frame clones appear in the TCRdb table, and some are missing; sequencing was by immunoSEQ multiplex PCR. The table includes over 200,000 clones, approximately 80% detected once. Sequencing used PBMCs or T cells enriched from blood (not recorded which). The receptors stem from a man aged 55-75 years who had recovered from COVID-19. Both conserved end residues are part of each CDR3. The D gene is left open where the match is weak. A row's size may be missing; if present it is once, few, many or a size class.

clone_size | j_call | v_call | d_call | cdr3_aa | cdr3_nt
. | TRBJ2-1 | TRBV5-1 | TRBD2 | CASSSGLALSSYNEQFF | TGCGCCAGCAGCTCCGGACTAGCGCTGAGCTCCTACAATGAGCAGTTCTTC
. | TRBJ1-6 | TRBV5-1 | TRBD1 | CASSLGTGGNSPLHF | TGCGCCAGCAGCTTAGGGACAGGGGGAAATTCACCCCTCCACTTT
. | TRBJ1-2 | TRBV5-6 | . | CASSSGGLLYGYTF | TGTGCCAGCAGCTCGGGGGGGTTACTCTATGGCTACACCTTC
. | TRBJ2-7 | TRBV2 | TRBD1 | CASTTGGQGYEQYF | TGTGCCAGCACCACAGGGGGGCAGGGATACGAGCAGTACTTC
. | TRBJ1-2 | TRBV19 | . | CASSRQEANYGYTF | TGTGCCAGTAGTAGACAGGAGGCTAACTATGGCTACACCTTC
few | TRBJ2-5 | TRBV4-2 | TRBD2 | CASSQRPSGGAEETQYF | TGTGCCAGCAGCCAGCGACCTAGCGGGGGGGCTGAAGAGACCCAGTACTTC
. | TRBJ1-1 | TRBV11-2 | TRBD1 | CASSPSTGSNTEAFF | TGTGCCAGCAGCCCCTCGACAGGGTCGAACACTGAAGCTTTCTTT
. | TRBJ2-1 | TRBV5-1 | TRBD1 | CASSYRDRGMNEQFF | TGCGCCAGCAGCTACCGGGACAGGGGTATGAATGAGCAGTTCTTC
. | TRBJ2-5 | TRBV3-1/TRBV3-2 | TRBD2 | CASSQGTSGGQETQYF | TGTGCCAGCAGCCAAGGTACTAGCGGGGGACAAGAGACCCAGTACTTC
once | TRBJ1-1 | TRBV6-5 | TRBD1 | CASLPGQSRSTEAFF | TGTGCCAGCCTGCCGGGACAGTCTAGGAGCACTGAAGCTTTCTTT
. | TRBJ2-1 | TRBV11-2 | . | CASSLTGNEQFF | TGTGCCAGCAGCTTAACGGGTAATGAGCAGTTCTTC
. | TRBJ1-1 | TRBV4-3 | . | CASSQDAGSTRTEAFF | TGCGCCAGCAGCCAAGATGCAGGGTCCACGAGGACTGAAGCTTTCTTT
. | TRBJ2-5 | TRBV4-3 | TRBD1 | CASSQTGGAETQYF | TGCGCCAGCAGCCAGACAGGGGGAGCAGAGACCCAGTACTTC
. | TRBJ2-3 | TRBV5-1 | TRBD2 | CASSPGLAGGTDTQYF | TGCGCCAGCAGCCCGGGACTAGCGGGGGGCACAGATACGCAGTATTTT
. | TRBJ2-3 | TRBV19 | TRBD2 | CASTARGARDTQYF | TGTGCCAGTACGGCGCGGGGGGCGCGGGATACGCAGTATTTT
. | TRBJ1-4 | TRBV4-1 | TRBD1 | CASSLQGAGTNEKLFF | TGCGCCAGCAGCCTACAGGGGGCTGGAACTAATGAAAAACTGTTTTTT
. | TRBJ2-2 | TRBV11-3 | TRBD1 | CASSLFAGTGGTLDTGELFF | TGTGCCAGCAGCTTATTCGCCGGGACAGGGGGCACGTTGGACACCGGGGAGCTGTTTTTT
. | TRBJ2-7 | TRBV14 | . | CASSQAYEQYF | TGTGCCAGCAGCCAGGCTTACGAGCAGTACTTC
. | TRBJ2-5 | TRBV6-5 | . | CASSYSGGLETQYF | TGTGCCAGCAGTTACTCGGGGGGGCTGGAGACCCAGTACTTC
few | TRBJ1-5 | TRBV6-5 | . | CASSLSPTVQPQHF | TGTGCCAGCAGTCTATCCCCGACAGTTCAGCCCCAGCATTTT
. | TRBJ2-5 | TRBV27 | TRBD1 | CASSPRGGMGETQYF | TGTGCCAGCAGCCCCCGAGGGGGCATGGGTGAGACCCAGTACTTC
few | TRBJ1-2 | TRBV24-1 | . | CAAGGAYGYTF | TGTGCAGCGGGGGGCGCGTATGGCTACACCTTC
. | TRBJ1-6 | TRBV11-3 | . | CASSLGGSESPLHF | TGTGCCAGCAGCTTAGGAGGGAGCGAGTCACCCCTCCACTTT
once | TRBJ1-4 | TRBV7-6 | . | CASSRPEGRNNEKLFF | TGTGCCAGCAGCCGTCCGGAGGGGCGGAATAATGAAAAACTGTTTTTT
. | TRBJ1-2 | TRBV11-2 | . | CASSFTDTGYTF | TGTGCCAGCAGCTTCACGGACACTGGCTACACCTTC
. | TRBJ2-5 | TRBV2 | TRBD2 | CASSETSGGYTSETQYF | TGTGCCAGCAGTGAAACTAGCGGGGGATATACCTCGGAGACCCAGTACTTC
. | TRBJ2-7 | TRBV27 | TRBD1 | CASSPTGGLTYEQYF | TGTGCCAGCAGCCCTACAGGGGGCCTTACCTACGAGCAGTACTTC
. | TRBJ1-2 | TRBV5-1 | TRBD1 | CASSSTGEEGYTF | TGCGCCAGCAGCTCAACAGGGGAGGAAGGCTACACCTTC
. | TRBJ1-1 | TRBV2 | TRBD1 | CASRGQGGVEKTEAFF | TGTGCCAGCAGGGGACAGGGGGGCGTGGAGAAGACTGAAGCTTTCTTT
once | TRBJ2-5 | TRBV7-2 | TRBD2 | CASSLWGSGGEETQYF | TGTGCCAGCAGCTTATGGGGTAGCGGGGGGGAAGAGACCCAGTACTTC
once | TRBJ2-3 | TRBV7-6 | . | CASSLGGGPTDTQYF | TGTGCCAGCAGCTTAGGCGGAGGTCCGACAGATACGCAGTATTTT
. | TRBJ2-3 | TRBV2 | TRBD1 | CASRAGTGNTDTQYF | TGTGCCAGCAGGGCCGGGACAGGGAACACAGATACGCAGTATTTT
. | TRBJ2-2 | TRBV3-1/TRBV3-2 | . | CASSQSGVTGELFF | TGTGCCAGCAGCCAATCAGGGGTCACCGGGGAGCTGTTTTTT
. | TRBJ1-6 | TRBV11-2 | . | CAIPRGEGGSPLHF | TGTGCCATCCCCCGGGGGGAGGGTGGTTCACCCCTCCACTTT
few | TRBJ2-3 | TRBV14 | . | CASSQVGTHTSTDTQYF | TGTGCCAGCAGCCAAGTGGGGACTCACACTAGCACAGATACGCAGTATTTT
once | TRBJ1-3 | TRBV5-1 | . | CASSLAGVSGNTIYF | TGCGCCAGCAGCTTGGCCGGGGTCTCTGGAAACACCATATATTTT
. | TRBJ2-2 | TRBV2 | . | CASSLGLAGTGELFF | TGTGCCAGCAGTCTTGGGCTAGCTGGGACCGGGGAGCTGTTTTTT
few | TRBJ1-1 | TRBV6-1 | TRBD1 | CASSETWTGNTEAFF | TGTGCCAGCAGTGAAACTTGGACAGGGAACACTGAAGCTTTCTTT
once | TRBJ2-5 | TRBV6-2/TRBV6-3 | TRBD1 | CASSRTGPETQYF | TGTGCCAGCAGTAGGACAGGCCCAGAGACCCAGTACTTC
once | TRBJ1-4 | TRBV6-6 | . | CASSRRGQSNEKLFF | TGTGCCAGCAGCCGCCGCGGACAGTCTAATGAAAAACTGTTTTTT
. | TRBJ1-5 | TRBV19 | . | CASSSVLNQPQHF | TGTGCCAGTAGTTCGGTCCTCAATCAGCCCCAGCATTTT
. | TRBJ1-5 | TRBV7-8 | TRBD1 | CASSRRGQGVGQPQHF | TGTGCCAGCAGCAGGCGGGGACAGGGGGTGGGTCAGCCCCAGCATTTT
. | TRBJ2-7 | TRBV27 | TRBD1 | CASSSQGNEQYF | TGTGCCAGCAGTTCACAGGGGAACGAGCAGTACTTC
. | TRBJ1-1 | TRBV9 | . | CASSLQVNTEAFF | TGTGCCAGCAGCTTACAAGTGAACACTGAAGCTTTCTTT
. | TRBJ2-5 | TRBV18 | . | CASSPGGKETQYF | TGTGCCAGCTCACCAGGGGGGAAAGAGACCCAGTACTTC
. | TRBJ2-7 | TRBV28 | . | CASRRAAFEQYF | TGTGCCAGCAGGCGCGCTGCCTTCGAGCAGTACTTC